These 23 T cell receptor beta chains share one sample of origin, sequenced in a study of blood T cell repertoires in COVID-19. Sequencing used immunoSEQ multiplex PCR; TCRdb keeps in-frame clones, though not all of them. The sample contains around 97,000 clones, around nine tenths of which appear only once. The specimen sequenced was peripheral blood. The receptors come from a human donor in a cohort sampled during active COVID-19.

The chain couples TRBV3-1 (or the pseudogene TRBV3-2) to TRBJ1-1, with D maybe TRBD1 (6 bases). The germline V gene encodes CDR1 LGHDT and CDR2 YNNKEL (reference sequence). There are 16 residues in the CDR3. Between the trimmed V and J ends, which lost 0 bases and 5 bases, there was a span of 16 bases. CDR3 sequence reads: CASSQDLTGRSTEAFF. The CDR3 nucleotides read TGTGCCAGCAGCCAAGATTTAACAGGGCGGAGTACTGAAGCTTTCTTT.

A few counts support this clone. The J gene is TRBJ1-2, the V gene TRBV6-6; D unclear. The germline V gene has CDR1 MNHNY and CDR2 SVGAGI (reference sequence). V lost 9 bases and J 5 bases, leaving 19 bases between the germline ends. The CDR3 length is 14 residues. CDR3 coding DNA: TGTGCCAGTAACCCCCAGGTTCCTGGATATGGCTACACCTTC. It specifies CASNPQVPGYGYTF.

This clone occurred a few times. V and J are TRBV7-9 and TRBJ1-6; the D gene is possibly TRBD1 (6 bases). CDR3 length: 13 residues. Germline V gene data show CDR1 as SEHNR and CDR2 as FQNEAQ (reference sequence). The ends were cut back, 5 bases at V and 8 bases at J, with 10 bases in the middle. The CDR3 protein is CASSQNRDSPLHF. The DNA for the CDR3 is TGTGCCAGCAGCCAAAACAGGGATTCACCCCTCCACTTT.

The rearrangement uses TRBV19 and TRBJ2-6; perhaps TRBD2 as D (6 bases). V lost 5 bases, J lost 4 bases, and 18 bases lay in between. CDR1 and CDR2 from the germline V gene are LNHDA and SQIVND (reference sequence). The CDR3 totals 17 residues. Here the CDR3 reads CASSPLPGEAGANVLTF. The CDR3 DNA sequence: TGTGCCAGTAGTCCCCTCCCGGGAGAGGCCGGGGCCAACGTCCTGACTTTC.

The chain employs TRBV12-5 and TRBJ1-5, with unresolved D. This CDR3 has 12 residues. The V gene lost 8 bases and the J gene lost 4 bases, with 9 bases spanning the gap. Germline V gene sequence: CDR1 LGHNT, CDR2 FRNRAP. The CDR3 is CASPRFNQPQHF. The DNA for the CDR3 is TGTGCTAGTCCCCGTTTTAATCAGCCCCAGCATTTT.

The chain joins TRBV9 to TRBJ2-3; TRBD2 matches at 10 bases. V shed 0 bases, J shed 4 bases, and the junction held 5 bases outside the gene matches. This CDR3 is 16 amino acids long. CDR1 SGDLS and CDR2 YYNGEE come from the germline V gene. The CDR3 spells CASSVGPSGGPDTQYF. The CDR3 region has the DNA TGTGCCAGCAGCGTAGGCCCTAGCGGGGGACCAGATACGCAGTATTTT.

The DNA of the CDR3 is TGTGCCACCAGTGATTTGCGCGGCTACGAGCAGTACTTC. Amino acid sequence: CATSDLRGYEQYF. The genes are TRBV24-1 and TRBJ2-7; unclear D gene. Trimming removed 0 bases from V and 3 bases from J, with 5 bases in between. CDR3 length: 13 amino acids. Germline V gene data show CDR1 as KGHDR and CDR2 as SFDVKD.

This clone was seen just once. The chain employs TRBV2 and TRBJ2-1; TRBD2 aligns across 8 bases. Germline V lookup: CDR1 SNHLY, CDR2 FYNNEI. CDR3 length: 14 residues. With 7 bases clipped from V and 0 bases from J, the junction kept 2 bases outside the gene matches. For the CDR3, the DNA is TGTGCCAGCATCAGCGGGAGCTCCTACAATGAGCAGTTCTTC. Translating gives CASISGSSYNEQFF.

In its sample, this clone was seen once. V is TRBV5-1 and J is TRBJ1-4; 7 bases match TRBD1. With 0 bases clipped from V and 4 bases from J, the junction kept 3 bases outside the gene matches. Germline lookup yields CDR1 SGHRS and CDR2 YFSETQ. This CDR3 is 15 amino acids long. The CDR3 nucleotides are TGCGCCAGCAGCTTGGGGACAGGAGATAATGAAAAACTGTTTTTT. It is translated as CASSLGTGDNEKLFF. Full variable domain (missing parts from reference TRBV5-1 and TRBJ1-4): KAGVTQTPRYLIKTRGQQVTLSCSPISGHRSVSWYQQTPGQGLQFLFEYFSETQRNKGNFPGRFSGRQFSNSRSEMNVSTLELGDSALYLCASSLGTGDNEKLFFGSGTQLSVL.

V gene TRBV25-1 combines with J gene TRBJ2-7, with 9 positions matching TRBD2. The ends lost 0 bases at V and 2 bases at J; junction bases unmatched: 8. The CDR3 totals 17 residues. CDR1 is MGHDK and CDR2 is SYGVNS in the germline V gene. The CDR3 region has the DNA TGTGCCAGCAGTGAATATGGGGCTAGCGGGGCAACCTACGAGCAGTACTTC. Protein sequence: CASSEYGASGATYEQYF.

V is TRBV7-9 and J is TRBJ1-1; 8 bases fit TRBD1. Germline V gene lookup returns CDR1 SEHNR and CDR2 FQNEAQ (reference sequence). V gave up 6 bases and J gave up 0 bases; unmatched junction bases: 6. The CDR3 totals 15 residues. The CDR3 sequence: CASRDGQGLNTEAFF. CDR3 sequence (DNA): TGTGCCAGCAGAGATGGACAGGGCTTGAACACTGAAGCTTTCTTT. Drawing the rest from reference TRBV7-9 and TRBJ1-1, the complete variable domain is DTGVSQNPRHKITKRGQNVTFRCDPISEHNRLYWYRQTLGQGPEFLTYFQNEAQLEKSRLLSDRFSAERPKGSFSTLEIQRTEQGDSAMYLCASRDGQGLNTEAFFGQGTRLTVV.

In its sample, this clone was seen once. This chain connects TRBV4-1 to TRBJ1-2; TRBD1 aligns across 9 bases. Germline V gene data show CDR1 as MGHRA and CDR2 as YSYEKL. Germline trimming cut 3 bases from V and 2 bases from J; bases unmatched to any gene: 7. The CDR3 consists of 16 residues. The CDR3 coding sequence is TGCGCCAGCAGCCAGAGAACAGGGGGCGCGAACTATGGCTACACCTTC. This codes for CASSQRTGGANYGYTF.

As concerns this clone: At one of its ends the junction is not consistent with the germline gene, which may arise from a read error. The J gene is TRBJ2-1, the V gene TRBV7-7; 11 nucleotides line up with TRBD2. The CDR3 extends over 15 amino acids. Germline-derived CDR1 and CDR2 are SSHAT and FNYEAQ (reference sequence). CDR3 residues: CASSLGTSGHNEQFF. The CDR3 nucleotides are TGTGCTAGCAGCTTGGGGACTAGCGGCCACAATGAGCAGTTCTTC.

The chain links TRBV28 to TRBJ2-3; D is possibly TRBD2 (7 bases). Germline V lookup: CDR1 MDHEN, CDR2 SYDVKM. V lost 7 bases and J lost 4, with 18 bases in between. The CDR3 length is 15 residues. CDR3 coding DNA: TGTGCCAGCAAGATTTGGGGGGGCATCGCAGATACGCAGTATTTT. Translation: CASKIWGGIADTQYF.

This clone has a handful of counts. This sequence joins TRBV30 and TRBJ2-3; 8 bases line up with TRBD1. V lost 0 bases, J lost 1 base, and 6 bases stayed unmatched. Germline V gives CDR1 GTSNPN, CDR2 SVGIG (reference sequence). This CDR3 is built from 16 residues. CDR3 sequence reads: CAWSVGTGGGTDTQYF. DNA of the CDR3: TGTGCCTGGAGTGTAGGAACAGGGGGAGGCACAGATACGCAGTATTTT. The full variable domain, completed using reference TRBV30 and TRBJ2-3, is SQTIHQWPATLVQPVGSPLSLECTVEGTSNPNLYWYRQAAGRGLQLLFYSVGIGQISSEVPQNLSASRPQDRQFILSSKKLLLSDSGFYLCAWSVGTGGGTDTQYFGPGTRLTVL.

This chain joins TRBV9 and TRBJ2-5; tentative D call: TRBD1 (6 bases). V dropped 7 bases and J dropped 5 bases, with 18 bases sitting between them. This CDR3 is 14 amino acids long. Germline lookup yields CDR1 SGDLS and CDR2 YYNGEE. The CDR3: CASAQQGATETQYF. CDR3 in DNA: TGTGCCAGCGCCCAACAGGGCGCCACGGAGACCCAGTACTTC. Together with reference TRBV9 and TRBJ2-5, the CDR3 gives the full variable domain: DSGVTQTPKHLITATGQRVTLRCSPRSGDLSVYWYQQSLDQGLQFLIQYYNGEERAKGNILERFSAQQFPDLHSELNLSSLELGDSALYFCASAQQGATETQYFGPGTRLLVL.

The chain has TRBV9 and TRBJ2-3, with D possibly being TRBD2 (5 bases). This CDR3 is built from 16 residues. Trimming pared 0 bases from V and 0 bases from J, leaving 11 bases between. The germline CDR1 and CDR2 sequences are SGDLS and YYNGEE. In nucleotides, the CDR3 is TGTGCCAGCAGCGTAGTCGAGGGATCTAGCACAGATACGCAGTATTTT. Translated: CASSVVEGSSTDTQYF.

This chain links TRBV18 with TRBJ2-3; D call uncertain. Trimming removed 0 bases at V and 2 bases at J, with 6 bases between. The germline V gene encodes CDR1 KGHSH and CDR2 LQKENI. The CDR3 contains 14 residues. CDR3 residues: CASSPPANTDTQYF. The CDR3 coding sequence is TGTGCCAGCTCACCACCAGCGAACACAGATACGCAGTATTTT.

This clone was seen more than once but under ten times. The chain combines TRBV4-3 with TRBJ1-6; 11 bases are shared with TRBD1. Germline V gives CDR1 LGHNA, CDR2 YSLEER. V shed 4 bases and J 6 bases; nucleotides not matched to a gene: 5. The CDR3 is made up of 16 amino acids. CDR3 coding DNA: TGCGCCAGCAGCCGCGGACAGGGGGCGGTTAATTCACCCCTCCACTTT. It translates to CASSRGQGAVNSPLHF.

This clone was observed a single time. CDR3 coding DNA: TGTGCCAGTAGCCCGACAGGGGCGATTGACTATGGCTACACCTTC. Its translation is CASSPTGAIDYGYTF. The chain links TRBV19 to TRBJ1-2; 8 positions match TRBD1. Germline V gene sequence: CDR1 LNHDA, CDR2 SQIVND (reference sequence). The V segment lost 6 bases and the J segment 3 bases; nucleotides outside the gene matches: 9. There are 15 residues in the CDR3.

This chain links TRBV6-5 with TRBJ1-2; 7 bases are a match to TRBD1. The V gene's germline CDR1 is MNHEY and CDR2 SVGAGI. The J segment lost 4 bases and the V segment lost 10 bases, leaving 9 bases of the junction unmatched. This CDR3 is built from 13 residues. CDR3 DNA: TGTGCCACCGGGGCGGGACAGATCTATGGCTACACCTTC. It translates to CATGAGQIYGYTF.

The V gene is TRBV15, the J gene TRBJ2-1; D perhaps matches TRBD1 (6 bases). CDR1 is LNHNV, CDR2 YYDKDF, per germline (reference sequence). The CDR3 is made up of 16 amino acids. Deletions cut 0 bases from V and 4 bases from J, with 13 bases between. The CDR3 spells CATSRERETGYNEQFF. For the CDR3, the DNA is TGTGCCACCAGCAGAGAACGTGAGACAGGTTACAATGAGCAGTTCTTC.

This clone was observed once. The chain uses TRBV28 and TRBJ2-7; 10 nucleotides align to TRBD1. The length of the CDR3 is 15 residues. Germline values: CDR1 MDHEN, CDR2 SYDVKM. J was trimmed by 0 bases and V by 6 bases; bases with no gene match: 5. The CDR3 DNA reads TGTGCCAGCAGACGTGACAGGGGGCCCTCCTACGAGCAGTACTTC. Amino acid sequence: CASRRDRGPSYEQYF.